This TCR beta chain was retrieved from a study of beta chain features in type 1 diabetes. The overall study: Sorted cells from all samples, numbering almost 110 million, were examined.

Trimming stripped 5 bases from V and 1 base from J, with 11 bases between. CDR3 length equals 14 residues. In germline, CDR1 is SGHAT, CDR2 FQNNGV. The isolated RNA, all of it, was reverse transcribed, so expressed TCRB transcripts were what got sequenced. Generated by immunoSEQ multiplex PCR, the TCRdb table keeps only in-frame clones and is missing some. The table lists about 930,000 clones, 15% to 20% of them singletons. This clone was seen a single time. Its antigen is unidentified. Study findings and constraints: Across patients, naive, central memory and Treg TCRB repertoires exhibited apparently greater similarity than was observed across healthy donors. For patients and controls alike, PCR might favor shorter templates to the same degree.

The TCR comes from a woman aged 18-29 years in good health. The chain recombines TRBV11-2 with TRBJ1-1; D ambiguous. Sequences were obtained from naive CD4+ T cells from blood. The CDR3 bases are TGTGCCAGCAGCGTCGCCCGGGGGAACACTGAAGCTTTCTTT. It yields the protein CASSVARGNTEAFF.